These 20 T cell receptor beta chains originate from one sample sequenced in a study of prognosis after radiotherapy for stage I lung cancer. Two-round multiplex PCR on genomic DNA was the method by which TCR beta CDR3 was amplified. Individual primers that were specific to each TRBV and TRBJ gene served in first-round PCR. TCRdb re-called the multiplex PCR reads with MiXCR, one entry per CDR3 protein. There are some 15,000 distinct CDR3 sequences in the sample; over 25% occur only once, and roughly 30% lies in the top ten. Source: PBMCs, taken before or after stereotactic body radiation therapy (not recorded which). The receptor set was obtained from a donor aged 50 or older with non-small cell lung cancer.

This clonotype was recorded at least ten times. J is TRBJ1-4 and V is TRBV5-4; D is unresolved. The CDR3 runs to 15 residues. Trimming took off 0 bases at V and 10 bases at J, with 16 bases between the two ends. CDR1 is SGHNT, CDR2 YYREEE, per germline (reference sequence). CDR3 coding DNA: TGTGCCAGCAGCTTGGAGGGTCCCCGGCTAGGAAAACTGTTTTTT. It is translated as CASSLEGPRLGKLFF.

The V call is TRBV12-3 or TRBV12-4, the J call TRBJ2-2, with TRBD1 matching 8 bases. The CDR3 totals 20 residues. V dropped 0 bases and J dropped 9; count of bases not matched to a gene: 21. Here the CDR3 reads CASSLALRKVDRVIFWELFF. CDR3 in DNA: TGTGCCAGCAGTTTAGCGCTTCGAAAAGTGGACAGGGTTATCTTTTGGGAGCTGTTTTTT.

This clonotype was observed at least ten times. This sequence joins TRBV5-1 and TRBJ2-5, with D possibly being TRBD1 (6 bases). In germline, CDR1 is SGHRS, CDR2 YFSETQ. This CDR3 spans 16 amino acids. V lost 0 bases, J lost 4 bases, and 16 bases lay in between. The CDR3 DNA sequence: TGCGCCAGCAGCTTGGATTTTGGCCGAGGGGGAGAGACCCAGTACTTC. Amino acid sequence: CASSLDFGRGGETQYF.

As regards this clonotype: The junction and the germline gene differ at one end; a read error may be behind it. The chain has TRBV7-8 and TRBJ1-2; D possibly corresponds to TRBD1 (6 bases). This CDR3 region has 13 residues. The V gene's germline CDR1 is SGHVS and CDR2 FQNEAQ. The CDR3 here is CASSYRVNYGCTF. The DNA for the CDR3 is TGTGCCAGCAGCTACAGGGTTAACTACGGCTGCACCTTC. Full variable domain (rest looked up from reference TRBV7-8 and TRBJ1-2): GAGVSQSPRYKVAKRGQDVALRCDPISGHVSLFWYQQALGQGPEFLTYFQNEAQLDKSGLPSDRFFAERPEGSVSTLKIQRTQQEDSAVYLCASSYRVNYGCTFGSGTRLTVV.

This clonotype was found many times. The chain links TRBV28 to TRBJ2-7; 8 nucleotides agree with TRBD1. Germline V gives CDR1 MDHEN, CDR2 SYDVKM. J lost 3 bases, V lost 6 bases, and 10 bases had no gene match. The CDR3 is 15 residues long. CDR3 sequence: CASRPNRDRIYEQYF. In DNA form, the CDR3 reads TGTGCCAGCAGACCTAACCGGGACAGGATCTACGAGCAGTACTTC.

Comment on this clonotype: The junction differs from germline at one of its ends, possibly a read error. This chain uses TRBV28 with TRBJ1-2; D may be TRBD1 (5 bases). The CDR3 is made up of 14 amino acids. Germline-derived CDR1 and CDR2 are MDHEN and SYDVKM. The CDR3 DNA reads as TGTGCCAGCAGACGGGGTGCTAGGGACTATGTCTACACCTTC. Protein product: CASRRGARDYVYTF.

Many counts were recorded for this clonotype. The rearrangement uses TRBV5-5 and TRBJ2-3; 11 positions match TRBD1. J gave up 1 base and V 4 bases, and 11 bases lay outside the gene matches. CDR1 and CDR2 from the germline V gene are SGHKS and YYEKEE (reference sequence). CDR3 length equals 18 residues. Here the CDR3 DNA reads TGTGCCAGCAGCGTCCCGGGACAGGGGGTTTTCGGCACAGATACGCAGTATTTT. This encodes CASSVPGQGVFGTDTQYF.

There are many counts of this clonotype. The gene calls are TRBV6-1 and TRBJ1-4; maybe TRBD1 (5 bases). CDR3 size: 18 residues. Trimming left V 5 bases short and J 4 bases short, with 23 bases between. Germline V gene sequence: CDR1 MNHNS, CDR2 SASEGT. CDR3 loop: CASSPGRTRDAINEKLFF. The DNA of the CDR3 is TGTGCCAGCAGTCCGGGTAGGACAAGAGACGCAATTAATGAAAAACTGTTTTTT.

This clonotype appeared many times. The chain combines TRBV19 with TRBJ2-7; a possible D gene is TRBD1 (6 bases). The CDR3 runs 15 residues. V was clipped by 2 bases and J by 7 bases, with 18 bases between them. Germline assignment: CDR1 LNHDA and CDR2 SQIVND (reference sequence). The DNA of the CDR3 is TGTGCCAGTAGTATAAGCGTCGACAGGAGGAGTGAGCAGTACTTC. It is translated as CASSISVDRRSEQYF.

Notes on this clonotype: Its ends do not fully match the called genes, so a read error is possible. The genes are TRBV20-1 and TRBJ2-1, with 10 bases aligning to TRBD2. Germline assignment: CDR1 DFQATT and CDR2 SNEGSKA (reference sequence). CDR3 length: 16 residues. The CDR3: CSARDLSGRDYDEQLF. In nucleotides, the CDR3 is TGCAGTGCTAGAGATTTAAGCGGGAGGGACTATGATGAGCAGTTATTC.

In its sample, this clonotype is medium-sized (0.01 to 0.1%). The chain employs TRBV6-4 and TRBJ2-7; 7 bases fit TRBD1. The V gene's germline CDR1 is MRHNA and CDR2 SNTAGT. V lost 3 bases and J lost 0; bases outside the gene matches: 5. The CDR3 is made up of 15 amino acids. The CDR3 protein is CASSEAGGPSYEQYF. The CDR3 DNA follows: TGTGCCAGCAGTGAGGCAGGGGGACCCTCCTACGAGCAGTACTTC.

The table lists this clonotype with many counts. The chain carries TRBV10-3 and TRBJ1-4; TRBD1 matches at 7 bases. The V gene end was trimmed by 2 bases and the J gene end by 0 bases; junction bases not matched to a gene: 0. The CDR3 consists of 15 residues. The germline CDR1 and CDR2 sequences are ENHRY and SYGVKD. The CDR3 region has the DNA TGTGCCATCAGTGAGGGGACAGCAACTAATGAAAAACTGTTTTTT. Its protein product is CAISEGTATNEKLFF.

The gene calls are TRBV9 and TRBJ2-2; maybe TRBD1 (6 bases). CDR1 SGDLS and CDR2 YYNGEE come from the germline V gene. The CDR3 spans 15 residues. V lost 3 bases, J lost 2 bases, and 11 bases lay in between. In DNA, the CDR3 is TGTGCCAGCAGCGGTGCAGGGGCTAACACCGGGGAGCTGTTTTTT. This codes for CASSGAGANTGELFF. Supplemented by reference TRBV9 and TRBJ2-2, the full variable domain reads DSGVTQTPKHLITATGQRVTLRCSPRSGDLSVYWYQQSLDQGLQFLIQYYNGEERAKGNILERFSAQQFPDLHSELNLSSLELGDSALYFCASSGAGANTGELFFGEGSRLTVL.

This clonotype was seen many times. The J gene is TRBJ2-1, the V gene TRBV5-5; 8 nucleotides align to TRBD2. From germline, CDR1 is SGHKS and CDR2 YYEKEE (reference sequence). CDR3 length: 15 residues. V gave up 4 bases and J gave up 4 bases; unmatched junction bases: 7. For the CDR3, the DNA is TGTGCCAGCAGCGCCGGGCGGGAGGTTTACAATGAGCAGTTCTTC. Residues: CASSAGREVYNEQFF.

As for this clonotype: A read error is likely here: a far larger clone is one base away. The chain carries TRBV7-9 and TRBJ2-1, with 10 nucleotides matching TRBD2. The CDR3 runs to 19 residues. With 6 bases clipped from V and 3 bases from J, the junction kept 17 bases outside the gene matches. The germline V gene has CDR1 SEHNR and CDR2 FQNEAQ (reference sequence). This CDR3 is CASRLGLASRQGYYNEQFF. The CDR3 region has the DNA TGTGCCAGCAGGTTGGGACTAGCGTCCAGGCAAGGTTACTACAATGAGCAGTTCTTC.

Regarding this clonotype: A far larger clone differs by one base, so this is likely a read error. The rearrangement links TRBV28 to TRBJ2-5, with a weak D call TRBD2 (7 bases). Germline V gene lookup returns CDR1 MDHEN and CDR2 SYDVKM. The CDR3 has 16 amino acids. CDR3 sequence: CASSLQGRLADNEKFF. The DNA for the CDR3 is TGTGCCAGCAGTTTGCAGGGGAGACTAGCTGACAATGAGAAGTTCTTC.

This clonotype has at least ten counts. V is TRBV9 and J is TRBJ2-7; perhaps TRBD1 as D (6 bases). The germline V gene has CDR1 SGDLS and CDR2 YYNGEE. V gave up 0 bases and J gave up 3 bases, with 16 bases separating them. This CDR3 has 16 amino acids. The CDR3 region is CASSVAGWAGDYEQYF. CDR3 DNA: TGTGCCAGCAGCGTAGCGGGTTGGGCAGGGGACTACGAGCAGTACTTC.

This clonotype was seen many times. This rearrangement joins TRBV4-2 to TRBJ1-2; D remains ambiguous. The V and J ends lost 0 bases and 4 bases respectively, with 9 bases between them. The CDR3 contains 14 residues. Germline V gene data show CDR1 as LGHNA and CDR2 as YNFKEQ. CDR3 residues: CASSQDRAGYGYTF. The CDR3 nucleotides read TGTGCCAGCAGCCAAGATCGGGCTGGCTATGGCTACACCTTC.

This clonotype was observed many times. The rearrangement uses TRBV19 and TRBJ2-1, with 12 bases matching TRBD2. The germline gives CDR1 LNHDA, CDR2 SQIVND (reference sequence). The J segment lost 1 base and the V segment lost 5 bases, leaving 0 bases of the junction unmatched. This CDR3 spans 15 amino acids. The CDR3 sequence is CASSGLAGSYNEQFF. CDR3 in DNA: TGTGCCAGTAGTGGACTAGCGGGATCCTACAATGAGCAGTTCTTC.

On this clonotype: The missing conserved phenylalanine or tryptophan at the end of this CDR3 makes a read error likely. Because the CDR3's place on the DNA is in doubt, the DNA is left out and the CDR3 is given as listed by TCRdb. The chain carries TRBV7-2 and TRBJ2-7; no DNA check was done on the table's D call, TRBD2. CDR1 and CDR2 from the germline V gene are SGHTA and FQGNSA. The CDR3 totals 15 residues, both ends included. The CDR3 reads CASSLGGIEGGPIYY.